This entry concerns a single TCR beta chain. Its antigen is not yet known. No much larger clone is present one base from it, and per-base qualities are unavailable. Library creation used RT-PCR. This sample was sequenced with an Illumina HiSeq 2500. TCRdb reprocessing: public reads trimmed at Q25 with fastp, clones called with MiXCR, in-frame beta chains kept. Rows merge per CDR3 protein into single entries with the most common DNA and genes. For this sample the table gives just under 550,000 distinct CDR3 sequences, of which roughly a quarter were detected only once. 2.5% to 3.5% of the sample is held by the ten biggest clonotypes. From the cysteine through the phenylalanine, the CDR3 covers 15 amino acids. Kept here is only the CDR3 DNA, which spans 45 bases and is read in frame from base 1. The germline V and J ends show losses of 0 bases and 7 bases respectively, and no gene match explains 6 bases of the junction. CDR1 and CDR2 were assigned from the germline V gene as MNHEY and SVGAGI.

This entry is derived from a study of response to subunit inactivated influenza vaccine (dated by TCRdb to 2016 to 2019). At the level of the whole study: To follow how T cells responded to a trivalent subunit inactivated influenza vaccine, the researchers relied on deep quantitative profiling of the T cell receptor repertoire. What the authors observed across the whole study: It was suggested by the authors that each seasonal influenza vaccination may recruit only a limited number of new T cells.

These data also formed part of another study, on T cells expressing NK-cell markers. In that second paper, the authors write: TCR beta cDNA libraries were made by 5'RACE template switching that added a universal primer site and unique molecular identifiers. TCR beta-chain repertoires were profiled in sorted CD3+CD56+NKG2C+, CD3+CD56+NKG2C- and CD3+CD56-NKG2C+ T-cell subsets from several donors. Of the eight sequenced donors, seven were found to be HCMV-seropositive and one was found to be HCMV-seronegative. In several experiments an anti-gammadeltaTCR antibody was added to restrict sorting to alphabetaTCR-expressing T cells. In six donors, the dominant CD3+CD56+NKG2C+ clonotypes were among the top 10 CD8+ clonotypes and accounted for roughly 1.0-7.5% of CD8+ T cells. Those dominant clonotypes were again the most abundant among CD3+CD56-NKG2C+ cells in several donors, at about 25-60.1%. It remained unclear whether the expanded NKG2C-expressing T cell clones were specific for HCMV antigens. Randomly selected healthy volunteers, three men and five women, were used as the eight sequenced donors. HCMV serostatus was determined by detecting HCMV-specific IgG in serum with a commercial ELISA kit. Peripheral blood mononuclear cells were isolated from blood by Ficoll density gradient centrifugation. Using Miltenyi isolation kits, CD4+ and CD8+ T cells were isolated from PBMC through magnetic immunoseparation. cDNA synthesis was primed from the TCR beta constant segment and was followed by two successive PCR amplification steps. The libraries were sequenced on Illumina HiSeq 2000/2500, MiSeq or NextSeq, producing 2 x 150 bp reads. MIGEC was used to demultiplex reads and group reads by UMI, and MiTCR was used to assemble and quantify clonotypes. Only TCR cDNA sequences supported by at least two reads were kept to exclude erroneous sequences. The tcR package was used for downstream repertoire analysis, with clonotypes matched between fractions based on CDR3 nucleotide sequence plus V segment. VDJmatch was used to annotate antigen specificity against VDJdb, with one amino acid substitution allowed in CDR3.

This receptor was taken from a middle-aged man who received an inactivated influenza vaccine. Donor details come from another sample of the same person, matched by shared clones. This sample comprised CD4+ T cells sorted from PBMCs, obtained 12 days after vaccination. The V and J segments used are TRBV6-5 and TRBJ2-1; a stretch of 7 junction bases matches TRBD2. The base sequence is TGTGCCAGCAGTTACTCGACTGGGGGGGGAAATGAGCAGTTCTTC. Its translation reads: CASSYSTGGGNEQFF.